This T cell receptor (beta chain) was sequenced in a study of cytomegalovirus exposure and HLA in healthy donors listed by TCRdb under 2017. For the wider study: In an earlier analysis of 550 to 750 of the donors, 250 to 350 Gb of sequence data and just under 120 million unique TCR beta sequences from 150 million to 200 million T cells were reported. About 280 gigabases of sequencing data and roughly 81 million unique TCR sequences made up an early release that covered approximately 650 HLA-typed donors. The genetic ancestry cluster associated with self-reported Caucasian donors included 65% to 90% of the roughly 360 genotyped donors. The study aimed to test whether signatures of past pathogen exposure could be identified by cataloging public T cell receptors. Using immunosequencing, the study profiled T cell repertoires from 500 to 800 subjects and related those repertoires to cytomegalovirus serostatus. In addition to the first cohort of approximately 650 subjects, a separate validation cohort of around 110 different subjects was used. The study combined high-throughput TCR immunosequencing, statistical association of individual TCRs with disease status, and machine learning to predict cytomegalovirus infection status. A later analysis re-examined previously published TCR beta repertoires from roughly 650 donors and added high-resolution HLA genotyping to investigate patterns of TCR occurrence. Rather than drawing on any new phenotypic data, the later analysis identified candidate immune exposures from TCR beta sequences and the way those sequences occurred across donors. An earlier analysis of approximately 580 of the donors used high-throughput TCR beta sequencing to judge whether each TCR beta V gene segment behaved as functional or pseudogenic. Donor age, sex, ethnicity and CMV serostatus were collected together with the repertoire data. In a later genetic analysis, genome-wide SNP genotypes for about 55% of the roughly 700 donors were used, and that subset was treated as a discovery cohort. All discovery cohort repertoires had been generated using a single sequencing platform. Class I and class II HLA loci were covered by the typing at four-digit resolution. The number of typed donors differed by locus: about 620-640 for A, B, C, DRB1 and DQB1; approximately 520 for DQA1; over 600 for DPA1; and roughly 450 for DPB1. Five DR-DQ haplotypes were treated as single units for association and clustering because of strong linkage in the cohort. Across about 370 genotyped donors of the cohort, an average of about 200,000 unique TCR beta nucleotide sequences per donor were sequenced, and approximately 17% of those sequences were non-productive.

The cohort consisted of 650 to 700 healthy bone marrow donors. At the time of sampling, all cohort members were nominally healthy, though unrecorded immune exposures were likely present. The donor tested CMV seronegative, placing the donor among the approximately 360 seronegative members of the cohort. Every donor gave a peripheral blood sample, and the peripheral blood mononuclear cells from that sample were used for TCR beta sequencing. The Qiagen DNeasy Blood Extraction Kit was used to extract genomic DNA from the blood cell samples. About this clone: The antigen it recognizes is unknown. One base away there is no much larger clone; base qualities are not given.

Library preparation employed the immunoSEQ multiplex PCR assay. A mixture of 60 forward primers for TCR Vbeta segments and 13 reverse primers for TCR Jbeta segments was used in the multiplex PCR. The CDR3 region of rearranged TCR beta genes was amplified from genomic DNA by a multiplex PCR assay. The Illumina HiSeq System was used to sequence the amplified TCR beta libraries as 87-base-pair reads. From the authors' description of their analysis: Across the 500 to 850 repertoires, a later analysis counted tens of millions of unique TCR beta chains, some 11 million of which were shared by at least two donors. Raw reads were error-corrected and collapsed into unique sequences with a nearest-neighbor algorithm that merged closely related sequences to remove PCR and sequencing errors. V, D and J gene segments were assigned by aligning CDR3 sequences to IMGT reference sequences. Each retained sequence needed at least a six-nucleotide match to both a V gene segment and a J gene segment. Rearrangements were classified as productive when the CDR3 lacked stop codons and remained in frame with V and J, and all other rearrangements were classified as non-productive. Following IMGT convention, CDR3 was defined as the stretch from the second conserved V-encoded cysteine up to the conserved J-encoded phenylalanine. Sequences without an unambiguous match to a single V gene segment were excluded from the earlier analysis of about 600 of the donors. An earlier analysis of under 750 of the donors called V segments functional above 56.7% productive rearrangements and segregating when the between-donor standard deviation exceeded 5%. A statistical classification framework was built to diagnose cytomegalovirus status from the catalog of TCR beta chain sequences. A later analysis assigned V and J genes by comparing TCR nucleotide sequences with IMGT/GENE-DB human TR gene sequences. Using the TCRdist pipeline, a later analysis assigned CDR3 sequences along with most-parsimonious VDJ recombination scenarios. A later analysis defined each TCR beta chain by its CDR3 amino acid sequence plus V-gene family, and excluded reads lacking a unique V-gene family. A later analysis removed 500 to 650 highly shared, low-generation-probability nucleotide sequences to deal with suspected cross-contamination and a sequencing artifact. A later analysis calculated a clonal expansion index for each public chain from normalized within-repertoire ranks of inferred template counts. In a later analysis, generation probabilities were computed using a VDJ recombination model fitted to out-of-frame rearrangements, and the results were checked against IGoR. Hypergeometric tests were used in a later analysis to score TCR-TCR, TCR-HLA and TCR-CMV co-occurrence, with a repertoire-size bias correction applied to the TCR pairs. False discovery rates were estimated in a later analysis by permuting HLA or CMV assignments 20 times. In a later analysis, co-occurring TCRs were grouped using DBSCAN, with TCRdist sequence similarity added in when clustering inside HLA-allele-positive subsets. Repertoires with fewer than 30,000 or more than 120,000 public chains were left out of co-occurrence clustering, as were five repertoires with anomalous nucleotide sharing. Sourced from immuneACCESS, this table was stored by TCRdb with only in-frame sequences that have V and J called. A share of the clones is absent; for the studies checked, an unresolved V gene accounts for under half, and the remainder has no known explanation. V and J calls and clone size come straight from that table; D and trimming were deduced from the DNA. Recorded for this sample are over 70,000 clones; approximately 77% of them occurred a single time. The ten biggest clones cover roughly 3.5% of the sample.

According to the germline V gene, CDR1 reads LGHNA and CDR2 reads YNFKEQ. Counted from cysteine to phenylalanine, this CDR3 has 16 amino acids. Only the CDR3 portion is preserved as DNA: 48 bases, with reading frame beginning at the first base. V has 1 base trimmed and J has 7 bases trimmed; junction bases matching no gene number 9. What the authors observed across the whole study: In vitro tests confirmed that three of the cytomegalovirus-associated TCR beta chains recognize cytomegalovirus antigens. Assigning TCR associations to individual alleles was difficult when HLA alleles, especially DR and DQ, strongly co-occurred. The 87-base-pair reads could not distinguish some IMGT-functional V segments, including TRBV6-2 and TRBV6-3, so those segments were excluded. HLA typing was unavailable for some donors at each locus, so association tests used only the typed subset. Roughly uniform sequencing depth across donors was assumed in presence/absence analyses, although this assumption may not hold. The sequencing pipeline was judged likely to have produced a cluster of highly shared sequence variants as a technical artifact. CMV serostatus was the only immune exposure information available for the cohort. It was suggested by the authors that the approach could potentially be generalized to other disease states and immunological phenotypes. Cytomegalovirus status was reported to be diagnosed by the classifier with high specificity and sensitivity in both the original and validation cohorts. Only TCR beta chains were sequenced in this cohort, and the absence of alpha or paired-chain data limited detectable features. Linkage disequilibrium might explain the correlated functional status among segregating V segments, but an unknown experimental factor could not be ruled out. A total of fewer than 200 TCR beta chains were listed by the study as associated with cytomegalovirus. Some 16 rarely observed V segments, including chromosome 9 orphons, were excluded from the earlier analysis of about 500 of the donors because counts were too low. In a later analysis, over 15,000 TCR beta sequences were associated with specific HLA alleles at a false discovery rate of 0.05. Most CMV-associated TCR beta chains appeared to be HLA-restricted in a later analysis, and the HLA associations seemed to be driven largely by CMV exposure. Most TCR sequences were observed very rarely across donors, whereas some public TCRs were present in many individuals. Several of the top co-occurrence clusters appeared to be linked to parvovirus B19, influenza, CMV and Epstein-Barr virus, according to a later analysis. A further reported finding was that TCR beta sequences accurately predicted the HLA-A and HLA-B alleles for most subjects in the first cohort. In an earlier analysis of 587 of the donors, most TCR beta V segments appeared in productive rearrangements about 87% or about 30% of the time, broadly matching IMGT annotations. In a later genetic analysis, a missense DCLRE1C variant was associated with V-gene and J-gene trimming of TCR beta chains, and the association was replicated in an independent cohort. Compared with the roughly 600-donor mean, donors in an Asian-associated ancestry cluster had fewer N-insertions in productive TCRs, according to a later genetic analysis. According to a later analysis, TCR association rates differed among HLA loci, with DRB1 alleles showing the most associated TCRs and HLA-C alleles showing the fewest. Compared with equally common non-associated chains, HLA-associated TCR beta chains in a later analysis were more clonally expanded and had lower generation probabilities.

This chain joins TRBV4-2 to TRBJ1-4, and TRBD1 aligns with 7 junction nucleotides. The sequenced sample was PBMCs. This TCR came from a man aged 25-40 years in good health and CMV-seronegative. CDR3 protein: CASSQGQGPAGEKLFF. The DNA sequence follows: TGTGCCAGCAGCCAAGGACAGGGACCGGCGGGTGAAAAACTGTTTTTT.